This T cell receptor beta chain was retrieved from a study of T cell responses to AZD1222 COVID-19 vaccine. V lost 1 base to trimming and J lost 5 bases; unmatched junction nucleotides: 5. CDR1 is MDHEN and CDR2 is SYDVKM in the germline V gene. The CDR3 length is 15 residues. Assay used: immunoSEQ multiplex PCR; TCRdb lists only in-frame clones, some missing. This sample has approximately 170,000 clones; under 95% occur once, and the top ten carry approximately 5.5%. The V and J genes are TRBV28 and TRBJ2-7, with TRBD1 identical over 10 bases. The sequence was collected from an adult who received the AZD1222 COVID-19 vaccine. Sequencing was performed on peripheral blood, taken 28 days after the second AZD1222 dose. CDR3 protein: CASSLYGTGAHEQYF. CDR3 bases: TGTGCCAGCAGTTTATATGGGACAGGGGCCCACGAGCAGTACTTC. Combining the CDR3 with reference TRBV28 and TRBJ2-7 gives the whole variable domain DVKVTQSSRYLVKRTGEKVFLECVQDMDHENMFWYRQDPGLGLRLIYFSYDVKMKEKGDIPEGYSVSREKKERFSLILESASTNQTSMYLCASSLYGTGAHEQYFGPGTRLTVT.